The rows below give T cell receptor beta chains drawn from one sample of a study of blood T cell repertoires in COVID-19. Method: immunoSEQ multiplex PCR; TCRdb's copy keeps in-frame clones and lacks some. The sample lists roughly 110,000 clones, about 88% occurring once. Sequencing was carried out using peripheral blood. Every receptor here comes from a woman in her 70s who had recovered from COVID-19. The CDR3 runs from the conserved cysteine through the conserved F or W. A D gene is named only where the DNA matches it firmly. Rows give clone size only sometimes, using once, few, many, or a class for an expanded clone.

size	D	J	V	DNA	CDR3
.	.	TRBJ2-7	TRBV6-2/TRBV6-3	TGTGCCAGCAGCACCGATGAGCCACCCTACGAGCAGTACTTC	CASSTDEPPYEQYF
.	TRBD2	TRBJ2-1	TRBV7-3	TGTGCCAGCAGCTCCACTAGCGGCGATTACAATGAGCAGTTCTTC	CASSSTSGDYNEQFF
.	.	TRBJ1-4	TRBV4-3	TGCGCCAGCAGCCAGCGCCTTGGGGGCCGACCAGGTGAAAAACTGTTTTTT	CASSQRLGGRPGEKLFF
.	.	TRBJ2-1	TRBV10-3	TGTGCCATCAGCCGGGGTTCCGTGAGAGACTACAATGAGCAGTTCTTC	CAISRGSVRDYNEQFF
.	.	TRBJ1-1	TRBV30	TGTGCCTGGACCTGGCAGATTAACACTGAAGCTTTCTTT	CAWTWQINTEAFF
.	.	TRBJ1-2	TRBV4-3	TGCGCCAGCAGCCGCGGAGGGCTAGGCCATGGCTACACCTTC	CASSRGGLGHGYTF
.	.	TRBJ2-1	TRBV5-1	TGCGCCAGCAGCCCGCAGTTGGTCTACAATGAGCAGTTCTTC	CASSPQLVYNEQFF
.	.	TRBJ1-3	TRBV11-2	TGTGCCAGCAGCCAACTGACAGGTTACGGAAACACCATATATTTT	CASSQLTGYGNTIYF
few	TRBD2	TRBJ2-7	TRBV5-1	TGCGCCAGCAGCTTCGGGGGGGAGCAGTACTTC	CASSFGGEQYF
.	.	TRBJ1-4	TRBV4-3	TGCGCCAGCAGCCAAGATCAGGATTTCCCTCGGAAACTGTTTTTT	CASSQDQDFPRKLFF
.	TRBD1	TRBJ1-1	TRBV5-4	TGTGCCAGCAGCTTCGGGACAGGGGTTGGGAACACTGAAGCTTTCTTT	CASSFGTGVGNTEAFF
few	.	TRBJ1-5	TRBV4-3	TGCGCCAGCAGCCTCGAAAACAGGGTAACAAGCAATCAGCCCCAGCATTTT	CASSLENRVTSNQPQHF
once	.	TRBJ2-7	TRBV7-3	TGTGCCAGCAGCTTCGGGATCGCCGACGAGCAGTACTTC	CASSFGIADEQYF
.	TRBD1	TRBJ1-2	TRBV5-1	TGCGCCAGCAGCTTCTCACAGGGGGATGGCTACACCTTC	CASSFSQGDGYTF
.	.	TRBJ1-5	TRBV7-2	TGTGCCAGCAGCTTCTATAGCAATCAGCCCCAGCATTTT	CASSFYSNQPQHF
.	TRBD1	TRBJ2-7	TRBV28	TGTGCCAGCAGTTTGTGGACAGGCAGGGACGAGCAGTACTTC	CASSLWTGRDEQYF
.	TRBD1	TRBJ1-3	TRBV3-1/TRBV3-2	TGTGCCAGCAGCCAAGCCCAACCCGGGACAGGGACTGGAAACACCATATATTTT	CASSQAQPGTGTGNTIYF
.	TRBD1	TRBJ2-2	TRBV5-1	TGCGCCAGCAGCATCGGGACAGGGCGCTCCGGGGAGCTGTTTTTT	CASSIGTGRSGELFF
.	.	TRBJ2-1	TRBV6-2/TRBV6-3	TGTGCCAGCAGTTATTATTCCGTGTACAATGAGCAGTTCTTC	CASSYYSVYNEQFF
.	TRBD1	TRBJ2-3	TRBV5-1	TGCGCCAGCAGAGAAACAGGGGGCCCCACAGATACGCAGTATTTT	CASRETGGPTDTQYF
.	TRBD2	TRBJ2-5	TRBV28	TGTGCCAGCACTCTTCCCGTCGGCGGGAGGAAAGAGACCCAGTACTTC	CASTLPVGGRKETQYF
.	TRBD1	TRBJ2-1	TRBV2	TGTGCCAGCACCCGACAGGGTGTCACCTACAATGAGCAGTTCTTC	CASTRQGVTYNEQFF
.	TRBD1	TRBJ1-4	TRBV18	TGTGCCAGCTCACTGGACAGGGTCGGGGAAAAACTGTTTTTT	CASSLDRVGEKLFF
.	.	TRBJ2-7	TRBV10-3	TGTGCCATCAGTGAGCAGGGGTGGGACTACGAGCAGTACTTC	CAISEQGWDYEQYF
.	.	TRBJ1-4	TRBV4-3	TGCGCCAGCAGCCAAGATAGGGAGGGAATCAATGAAAAACTGTTTTTT	CASSQDREGINEKLFF
once	.	TRBJ2-7	TRBV2	TGTGCCAGCAGTGTGGACAGCCTAGGCGAGCAGTACTTC	CASSVDSLGEQYF
.	.	TRBJ1-3	TRBV4-1	TGCGCCAGCAGCCAAGTGACAGTCGCGGGAAACACCATATATTTT	CASSQVTVAGNTIYF
.	.	TRBJ2-3	TRBV18	TGTGCCAGCTCACCCCTACCGCCCCACGCTAGCACAGATACGCAGTATTTT	CASSPLPPHASTDTQYF
.	.	TRBJ1-6	TRBV10-3	TGTGCCATCAGTGATTCTGGAGGTTCACCCCTCCACTTT	CAISDSGGSPLHF
.	.	TRBJ2-7	TRBV3-1/TRBV3-2	TGTGCCAGCAGCCATCGGACTGACTCCTACGAGCAGTACTTC	CASSHRTDSYEQYF
.	TRBD2	TRBJ2-3	TRBV28	TGTGCCAGCAGCGCCCCCGGGACTAGCGGGGGAGATACGCAGTATTTT	CASSAPGTSGGDTQYF
.	.	TRBJ2-5	TRBV6-5	TGTGCCAGCAGAGCCACAGGGTCCCAAGAGACCCAGTACTTC	CASRATGSQETQYF
.	.	TRBJ2-5	TRBV9	TGCGCCAGCAGCGTAGAGGGGGGGGACTATCAAGAGACCCAGTACTTC	CASSVEGGDYQETQYF
.	TRBD2	TRBJ2-1	TRBV7-3	TGTGCCAGCAGCTTAGGAGGGAGGGATGAGCAGTTCTTC	CASSLGGRDEQFF
.	.	TRBJ2-5	TRBV18	TGTGCCAGCTCACCACCGTCATCACAAGAGACCCAGTACTTC	CASSPPSSQETQYF
.	.	TRBJ1-1	TRBV27	TGTGCCAGCAGTGGGGGCCTCCCGGTAATGAACACTGAAGCTTTCTTT	CASSGGLPVMNTEAFF
.	TRBD1	TRBJ1-2	TRBV6-1	TGTGCCAGCAGCGAAAACCATTATACTGGACAGGGAGGGGTCCGGGGCTACACCTTC	CASSENHYTGQGGVRGYTF
.	.	TRBJ2-3	TRBV5-1	TGCGCCAGCAGCTTGGGTTGGGCTAGCACAGATACGCAGTATTTT	CASSLGWASTDTQYF
.	TRBD2	TRBJ2-1	TRBV4-1	TGCGCCAGCAGCCAAGGTTGGCCGGGACTAGGGGCCTTTAATGAGCAGTTCTTC	CASSQGWPGLGAFNEQFF
.	.	TRBJ2-7	TRBV6-2/TRBV6-3	TGTGCCAGCAGTTACGGGCAGTTAGTAGAGCAGTACTTC	CASSYGQLVEQYF
.	.	TRBJ2-5	TRBV7-2	TGTGCCAGCAGCTCGGACAGAAAAGAGACCCAGTACTTC	CASSSDRKETQYF